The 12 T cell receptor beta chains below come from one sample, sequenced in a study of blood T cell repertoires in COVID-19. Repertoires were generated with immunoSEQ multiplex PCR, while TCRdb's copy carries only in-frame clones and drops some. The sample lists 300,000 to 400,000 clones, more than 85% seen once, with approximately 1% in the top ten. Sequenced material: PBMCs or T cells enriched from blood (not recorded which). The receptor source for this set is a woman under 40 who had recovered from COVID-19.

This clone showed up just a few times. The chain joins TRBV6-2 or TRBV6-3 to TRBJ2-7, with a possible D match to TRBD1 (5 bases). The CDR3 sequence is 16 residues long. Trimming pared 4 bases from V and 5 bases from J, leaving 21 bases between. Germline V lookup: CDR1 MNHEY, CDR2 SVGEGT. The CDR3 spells CASSSLGWAGQNEQYF. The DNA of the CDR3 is TGTGCCAGCAGTTCACTGGGTTGGGCAGGGCAGAACGAGCAGTACTTC.

CDR3 region: CASSLYAPGGANEQFF. CDR3 in DNA: TGCGCCAGCAGCTTGTATGCTCCCGGGGGGGCGAATGAGCAGTTCTTC. The V and J genes are TRBV5-1 and TRBJ2-1; 8 nucleotides match TRBD2. Germline V lookup: CDR1 SGHRS, CDR2 YFSETQ. This CDR3 region has 16 residues. Losses at the gene ends were 1 base for V and 7 bases for J; bases not matched to a gene: 10.

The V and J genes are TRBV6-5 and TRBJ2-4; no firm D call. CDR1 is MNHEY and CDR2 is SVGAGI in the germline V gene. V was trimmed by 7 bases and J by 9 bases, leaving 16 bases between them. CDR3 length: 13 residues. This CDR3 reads CASNPTVTGIQYF. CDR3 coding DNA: TGTGCCAGCAACCCGACGGTCACGGGCATTCAGTACTTC.

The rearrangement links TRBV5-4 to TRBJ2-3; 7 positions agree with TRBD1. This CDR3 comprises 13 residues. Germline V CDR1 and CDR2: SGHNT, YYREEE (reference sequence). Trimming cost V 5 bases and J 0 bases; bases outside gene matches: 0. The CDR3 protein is CASRTGSTDTQYF. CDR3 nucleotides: TGTGCCAGCAGGACAGGGAGCACAGATACGCAGTATTTT.

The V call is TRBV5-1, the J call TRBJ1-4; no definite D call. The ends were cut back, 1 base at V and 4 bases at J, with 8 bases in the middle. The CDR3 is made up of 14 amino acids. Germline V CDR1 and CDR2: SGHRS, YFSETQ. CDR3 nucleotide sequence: TGCGCCAGCAGCTTGACCCCAGATAATGAAAAACTGTTTTTT. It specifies CASSLTPDNEKLFF.

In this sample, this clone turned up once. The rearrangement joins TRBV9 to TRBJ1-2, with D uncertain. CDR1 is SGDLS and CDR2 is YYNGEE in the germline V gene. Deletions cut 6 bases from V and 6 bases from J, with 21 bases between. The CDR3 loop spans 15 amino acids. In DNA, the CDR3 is TGTGCCAGCAATAAGCACTCGGACCGAGGGAATGGCTACACCTTC. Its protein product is CASNKHSDRGNGYTF. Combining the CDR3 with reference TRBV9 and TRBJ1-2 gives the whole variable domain DSGVTQTPKHLITATGQRVTLRCSPRSGDLSVYWYQQSLDQGLQFLIQYYNGEERAKGNILERFSAQQFPDLHSELNLSSLELGDSALYFCASNKHSDRGNGYTFGSGTRLTVV.

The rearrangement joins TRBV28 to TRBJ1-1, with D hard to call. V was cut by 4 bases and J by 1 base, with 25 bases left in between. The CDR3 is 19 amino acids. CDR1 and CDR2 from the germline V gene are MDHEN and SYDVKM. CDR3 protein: CASSSPRAGGWRGNTEAFF. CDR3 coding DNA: TGTGCCAGCAGTTCCCCGAGGGCAGGAGGCTGGCGAGGGAACACTGAAGCTTTCTTT.

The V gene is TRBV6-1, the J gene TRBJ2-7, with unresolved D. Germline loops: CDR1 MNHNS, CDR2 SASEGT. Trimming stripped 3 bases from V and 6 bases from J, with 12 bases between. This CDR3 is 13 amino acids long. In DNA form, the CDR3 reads TGTGCCAGCAGTGATGGCAGGTCTCTCGAGCAGTACTTC. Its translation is CASSDGRSLEQYF.

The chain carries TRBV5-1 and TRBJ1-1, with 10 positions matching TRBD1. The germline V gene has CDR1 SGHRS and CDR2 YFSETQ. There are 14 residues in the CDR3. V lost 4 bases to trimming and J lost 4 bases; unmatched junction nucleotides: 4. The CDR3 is CASSPGQGLTEAFF. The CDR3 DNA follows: TGCGCCAGCAGCCCGGGACAGGGGCTCACTGAAGCTTTCTTT.

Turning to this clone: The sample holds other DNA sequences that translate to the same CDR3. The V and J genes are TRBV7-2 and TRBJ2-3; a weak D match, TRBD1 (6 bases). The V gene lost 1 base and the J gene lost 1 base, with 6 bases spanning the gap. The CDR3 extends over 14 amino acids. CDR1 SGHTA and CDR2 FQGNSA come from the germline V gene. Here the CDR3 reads CASSLGQGTDTQYF. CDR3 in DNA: TGTGCCAGCAGCTTAGGACAGGGCACAGATACGCAGTATTTT.

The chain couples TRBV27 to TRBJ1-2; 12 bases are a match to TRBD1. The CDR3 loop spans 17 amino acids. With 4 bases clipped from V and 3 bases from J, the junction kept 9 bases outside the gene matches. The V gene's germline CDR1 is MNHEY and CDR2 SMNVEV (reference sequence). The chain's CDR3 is CASSSAGQGARDYGYTF. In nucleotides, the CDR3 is TGTGCCAGCAGTTCCGCGGGACAGGGGGCGCGGGACTATGGCTACACCTTC.

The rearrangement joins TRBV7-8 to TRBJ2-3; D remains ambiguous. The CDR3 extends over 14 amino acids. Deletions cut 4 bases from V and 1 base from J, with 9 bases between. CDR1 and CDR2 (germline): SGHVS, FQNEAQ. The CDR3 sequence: CASSSPRGTDTQYF. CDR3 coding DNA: TGTGCCAGCAGCTCGCCCCGGGGCACAGATACGCAGTATTTT.